Below, 12 T cell receptor beta chains from the same sample are listed, as sequenced in a study of shared clonotypes between healthy human individuals (dated by TCRdb to between 2020 and 2021). Library creation used the immunoSEQ multiplex PCR assay. Not all clones reach the TCRdb copy of this immuneACCESS table, which keeps in-frame sequences only. Checked studies attribute under half of the gap to unresolved V genes and leave the rest unexplained. The sample table lists under 2.5 million clones, roughly 92% of them with a count of one. The ten largest account for approximately 0.41% of the sample. The sample was naive CD4+ T cells from PBMCs. The meaning of the sample's cell subset or site label: CD45RA+ positively selected. These receptors were collected from a man aged 18 to 30 in good health. Some clones in this sample may be carry-over from other donors' samples.

V and J are TRBV7-9 and TRBJ2-2; D remains unclear. The CDR3 has 14 amino acids. V lost 6 bases and J 0 bases, leaving 8 bases between the germline ends. Germline V gene data show CDR1 as SEHNR and CDR2 as FQNEAQ (reference sequence). CDR3 DNA: TGTGCCAGCAGTTCAAATTCGAACACCGGGGAGCTGTTTTTT. This encodes CASSSNSNTGELFF.

This clone was counted only a few times. The chain is built from TRBV19 and TRBJ1-1; TRBD1 is a possible D gene (5 bases). CDR1 and CDR2 (germline): LNHDA, SQIVND (reference sequence). V lost 10 bases to trimming and J lost 1 base, with 22 bases between them. This CDR3 has 16 residues. The CDR3 DNA follows: TGTGCCATTAGAGCCGCTACGGGACTCCCGAACACTGAAGCTTTCTTT. Translated, it gives CAIRAATGLPNTEAFF.

J is TRBJ1-4 and V is TRBV5-4; no clear D gene. Trimming shortened V by 1 base and J by 3 bases, and 7 bases separated the two germline ends. This CDR3 contains 14 residues. Per the germline V gene, CDR1 is SGHNT and CDR2 is YYREEE (reference sequence). The chain's CDR3 is CASSLKGSNEKLFF. CDR3 nucleotides: TGTGCCAGCAGCTTGAAAGGGTCTAATGAAAAACTGTTTTTT.

With regard to this clone: Other nucleotide sequences in the sample specify the same CDR3. This chain joins TRBV9 and TRBJ2-1; the match to TRBD2 covers 12 bases. The germline gives CDR1 SGDLS, CDR2 YYNGEE. The CDR3 totals 15 residues. With 3 bases clipped from V and 4 bases from J, the junction kept 2 bases outside the gene matches. In nucleotides, the CDR3 is TGTGCCAGCAGCGCTAGCGGGAGGGTTTACAATGAGCAGTTCTTC. Its translation: CASSASGRVYNEQFF.

V and J are TRBV5-4 and TRBJ2-3; 8 bases match TRBD2. CDR1 is SGHNT, CDR2 YYREEE, per germline (reference sequence). V was pared by 2 bases and J by 1 base, with 3 bases of the junction left unmatched. The CDR3 contains 15 residues. CDR3 amino acids: CASSLARGGTDTQYF. The CDR3 DNA is TGTGCCAGCAGCTTAGCGCGGGGGGGCACAGATACGCAGTATTTT.

The V call is TRBV5-1, the J call TRBJ2-5; D is possibly TRBD2 (6 bases). CDR1 is SGHRS, CDR2 YFSETQ, per germline. The CDR3 is made up of 13 amino acids. The V end was cut by 4 bases, the J end by 4 bases, with 11 bases between. The DNA of the CDR3 is TGCGCCAGCAGCACGGGACTCCGAGAGACCCAGTACTTC. Translated: CASSTGLRETQYF.

This clone came up once. The sample contains more than one DNA sequence encoding this CDR3. DNA of the CDR3: TGTGCCAGCAGGGACTCCGGACTAGCGTCCTACGAGCAGTACTTC. Translated, it gives CASRDSGLASYEQYF. This chain links TRBV2 with TRBJ2-7; 9 bases map to TRBD2. This CDR3 spans 15 amino acids. After removal of 6 bases from V and 1 base from J, the junction contained 7 bases not matched to a gene. Germline CDR1 is SNHLY and CDR2 is FYNNEI.

The rearrangement joins TRBV11-2 to TRBJ1-2, with no clear D. Trimming cost V 4 bases and J 5 bases, with 17 bases left between them. This CDR3 contains 15 residues. CDR1 and CDR2 from the germline V gene are SGHAT and FQNNGV. CDR3 in amino acids: CASSSTAGISYGYTF. For the CDR3, the DNA is TGTGCCAGCAGCTCCACGGCGGGGATTTCATATGGCTACACCTTC.

The chain is built from TRBV28 and TRBJ1-4; 7 bases align to TRBD1. Germline values: CDR1 MDHEN, CDR2 SYDVKM. The length of the CDR3 is 16 residues. J was trimmed by 8 bases and V by 5 bases; bases with no gene match: 14. The DNA of the CDR3 is TGTGCCAGCAGTCTACTCACGACAGGGTGGATGGAAAAACTGTTTTTT. Translation: CASSLLTTGWMEKLFF.

The chain carries TRBV5-1 and TRBJ2-5, with D uncertain. V gave up 4 bases and J gave up 10 bases, with 20 bases separating them. Germline loops: CDR1 SGHRS, CDR2 YFSETQ. There are 14 residues in the CDR3. The CDR3, as DNA: TGCGCCAGCAGCCAGATTAGGACGACCTCAGACCAGTACTTC. Encoded protein: CASSQIRTTSDQYF.

The chain links TRBV30 to TRBJ1-1; the D is unclear. CDR1 is GTSNPN, CDR2 SVGIG, per germline (reference sequence). The V and J ends lost 3 bases and 1 base respectively, with 12 bases between them. This CDR3 is built from 14 residues. Here the CDR3 reads CAWSIVQPNTEAFF. The CDR3 nucleotides are TGTGCCTGGAGCATAGTACAGCCGAACACTGAAGCTTTCTTT.

This rearrangement joins TRBV7-9 to TRBJ1-1; a weak D match, TRBD1 (6 bases). The CDR3 totals 15 residues. In germline, CDR1 is SEHNR, CDR2 FQNEAQ (reference sequence). V shed 7 bases and J shed 0 bases, with 15 bases lying between them. CDR3 sequence reads: CASTRLDRMNTEAFF. The CDR3 DNA is TGTGCCAGCACCCGTTTAGACAGGATGAACACTGAAGCTTTCTTT.